This T cell receptor (beta chain) derives from a study of T cell responses to AZD1222 COVID-19 vaccine. With respect to this clone: Additional DNA sequences in this sample encode the identical CDR3.

Here immunoSEQ multiplex PCR was the method, and the copy in TCRdb shows in-frame clones only, minus some. Here the sample spans 65,000 to 85,000 clones, 80% being singletons. The source material was peripheral blood, sampled 28 days after the second AZD1222 dose. The TCR originated in an adult who received the AZD1222 COVID-19 vaccine.

The CDR3 nucleotides are TGTGCCAGCAGCCTAGGGAGCTCCTACGAGCAGTACTTC. Amino acids: CASSLGSSYEQYF. The chain recombines TRBV5-5 with TRBJ2-7; weak D call: TRBD2 (5 bases). With 4 bases removed from V and 0 bases from J, the gap between germline ends came to 8 bases. Germline V gives CDR1 SGHKS, CDR2 YYEKEE (reference sequence). This CDR3 region has 13 residues.